This TCR beta chain was documented in a study of shared clonotypes between healthy human individuals. The J segment lost 4 bases and the V segment lost 0 bases, leaving 12 bases of the junction unmatched. The CDR3 contains 19 residues. Germline V CDR1 and CDR2: SGHNT, YYREEE (reference sequence). Study observations and caveats: Sorted-subset sequencing, rarefaction showed, was incomplete despite large depth.

Clones were sequenced by immunoSEQ multiplex PCR, and TCRdb holds only the in-frame ones, with some missing. The data show 1,500,000 or so clones, with less than 99% seen just once and about 0.34% held by the top ten. Recent acute infections and vaccinations were absent in the healthy HIV-negative adult donors. As concerns this clone: Its antigen is currently unknown.

The sequence was collected from a man aged 25 to 40 in good health. The sequenced material came from naive CD4+ T cells sorted from blood. Documented subset: CD45RA+ positively selected. V is TRBV5-4 and J is TRBJ2-2, with TRBD2 identical over 10 bases. This CDR3 reads CASSLGALGAGGPTGELFF. CDR3 nucleotide sequence: TGTGCCAGCAGCTTGGGGGCCTTGGGAGCGGGAGGGCCCACCGGGGAGCTGTTTTTT.